This T cell receptor beta chain derives from a study of CD8+ T cells in alopecia areata. Study-wide background: Patients in the study were on tofacitinib for 6 to 18 months, then off it for 6 months. Study-level findings and limits: Amid tofacitinib therapy, many expanded lesional clones stayed present in scalp and blood.

TCR sequencing used cDNA made by reverse transcription of extracted RNA. Here immunoSEQ multiplex PCR was the method, and the copy in TCRdb shows in-frame clones only, minus some. This repertoire shows around 120,000 clones, about 54% found once; its top ten account for 25% to 30%. Regarding treatment: oral pan-JAK inhibitor, 5-10 mg twice daily. The CDR3 spans 16 residues. CDR1 is GTSNPN, CDR2 SVGIG, per germline (reference sequence). V was clipped by 4 bases and J by 0 bases; unmatched bases: 10. As concerns this clone: Its antigen is currently unknown.

V usage is TRBV30 and J usage is TRBJ2-3; 7 nucleotides match TRBD1. Here the sequenced sample was CD8+ T cells sorted from blood, taken at week 4, from a patient treated with tofacitinib. The source of this sequence is a human donor with alopecia areata. Written as DNA, the CDR3 is TGTGCCTGGACTTCCGGGGACAGCTTCAGCACAGATACGCAGTATTTT. Translation gives CAWTSGDSFSTDTQYF.